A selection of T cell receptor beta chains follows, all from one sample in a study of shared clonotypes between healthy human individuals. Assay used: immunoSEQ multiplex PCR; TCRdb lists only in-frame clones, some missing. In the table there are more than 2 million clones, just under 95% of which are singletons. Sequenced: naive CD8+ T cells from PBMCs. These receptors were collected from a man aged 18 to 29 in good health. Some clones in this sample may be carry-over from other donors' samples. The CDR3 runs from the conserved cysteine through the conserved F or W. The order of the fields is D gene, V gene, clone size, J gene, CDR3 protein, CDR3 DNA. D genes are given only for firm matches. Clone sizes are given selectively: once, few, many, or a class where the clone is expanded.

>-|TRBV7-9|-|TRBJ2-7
CASSFGLNYEQYF
TGTGCCAGCAGCTTCGGACTGAACTACGAGCAGTACTTC
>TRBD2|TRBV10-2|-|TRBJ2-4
CASSEWASGVIKNIQYF
TGCGCCAGCAGTGAGTGGGCTAGCGGGGTCATTAAAAACATTCAGTACTTC
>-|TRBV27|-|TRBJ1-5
CASSLAAGLGQPQHF
TGTGCCAGCAGTTTAGCGGCGGGGCTGGGTCAGCCCCAGCATTTT
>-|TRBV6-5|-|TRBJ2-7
CASSYRGGTYEQYF
TGTGCCAGCAGTTACAGGGGCGGTACCTACGAGCAGTACTTC
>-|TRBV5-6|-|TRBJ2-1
CASSLWRAGYNEQFF
TGTGCCAGCAGCTTGTGGCGGGCCGGCTACAATGAGCAGTTCTTC
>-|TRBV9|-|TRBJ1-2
CASSVGPGSYGYTF
TGTGCCAGCAGCGTAGGGCCAGGGAGCTATGGCTACACCTTC
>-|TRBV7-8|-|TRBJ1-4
CASSLDLWKATNEKLFF
TGTGCCAGCAGCTTAGATTTGTGGAAGGCAACTAATGAAAAACTGTTTTTT
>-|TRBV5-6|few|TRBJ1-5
CASSQRRDSNQPQHF
TGTGCCAGCAGCCAGAGGCGGGACAGCAATCAGCCCCAGCATTTT
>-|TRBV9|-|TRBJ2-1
CASSSPVPGSRNEQFF
TGTGCCAGCAGCTCCCCGGTCCCCGGGAGCAGGAATGAGCAGTTCTTC
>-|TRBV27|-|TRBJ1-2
CASSYGPGYGYTF
TGTGCCAGCAGTTATGGGCCTGGATATGGCTACACCTTC
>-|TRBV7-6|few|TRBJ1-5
CASSLASRGPQHF
TGTGCCAGCAGCTTAGCCTCCAGGGGGCCCCAGCATTTT
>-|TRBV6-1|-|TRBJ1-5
CASSDGIYQPQHF
TGTGCCAGCAGTGATGGAATCTATCAGCCCCAGCATTTT
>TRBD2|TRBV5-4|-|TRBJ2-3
CASSSNSGSWGDTQYF
TGTGCCAGCAGCTCGAATAGCGGGAGCTGGGGAGATACGCAGTATTTT
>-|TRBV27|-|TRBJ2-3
CASSPGPNYTQYF
TGTGCCAGCAGTCCCGGGCCGAACTATACGCAGTATTTT
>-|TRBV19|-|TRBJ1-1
CASSIGQIGGMNTEAFF
TGTGCCAGTAGTATTGGCCAGATCGGGGGGATGAACACTGAAGCTTTCTTT
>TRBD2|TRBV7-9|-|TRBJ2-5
CASSLIAGAQETQYF
TGTGCCAGCAGCCTAATAGCGGGAGCCCAAGAGACCCAGTACTTC
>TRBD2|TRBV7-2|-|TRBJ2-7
CASSLSGTSGSEQYF
TGTGCCAGCAGCTTATCAGGGACTAGCGGGAGCGAGCAGTACTTC
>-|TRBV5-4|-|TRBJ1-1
CASSLVGLEAFF
TGTGCCAGCAGCCTAGTGGGACTAGAAGCTTTCTTT
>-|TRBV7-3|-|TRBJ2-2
CASSLVHNIDTGELFF
TGTGCCAGCAGCTTAGTTCACAACATAGACACCGGGGAGCTGTTTTTT
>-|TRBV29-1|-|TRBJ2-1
CSVEDRSRPLSYNEQFF
TGCAGCGTTGAAGATAGGTCGCGCCCGCTCTCCTACAATGAGCAGTTCTTC
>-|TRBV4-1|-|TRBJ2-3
CASSQGPGVGTDTQYF
TGCGCCAGCAGCCAGGGACCAGGGGTTGGAACAGATACGCAGTATTTT
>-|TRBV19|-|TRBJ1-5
CASSIFSHQPQHF
TGTGCCAGTAGTATATTCAGTCATCAGCCCCAGCATTTT
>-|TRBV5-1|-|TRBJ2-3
CASSLGLRDTQYF
TGCGCCAGCAGCCTCGGACTCAGAGATACGCAGTATTTT